This T cell receptor beta chain was recorded in a study of T cells in Graves' hyperthyroidism and ophthalmopathy. Amplified TCR beta CDR3 regions came from RNA transcripts. HTBI primers were employed in a first-round RT-PCR of the TCR CDR3. TCRdb analysed the multiplex PCR reads with MiXCR anew, one entry per CDR3 protein. Of hundreds of thousands of distinct CDR3 sequences detected, roughly 13% appear once; the ten largest clones hold roughly 35%. PBMCs came from about 10 ml fresh peripheral blood. Trimming cost V 6 bases and J 5 bases; bases outside gene matches: 8. Germline CDR1 and CDR2: LGHNA and YNFKEQ. The CDR3 runs 15 residues.

The clonotype comes from a woman aged 40 to 50 with Graves' ophthalmopathy. Material for sequencing was blood. V is TRBV4-2 and J is TRBJ2-7; TRBD1 agrees at 12 bases. The CDR3 protein is CASRWGQGAGNEQYF. In DNA, the CDR3 is TGTGCCAGCAGATGGGGACAGGGGGCGGGCAACGAGCAGTACTTC.